The text below deals with one T cell receptor beta chain. Its matching antigen is unknown. The sample comes from a study of long-term antiretroviral therapy in people with HIV. Across the whole study: A decade or so separates the oldest specimens from the later 2015 immediate-ART recommendation.

CDR3 length: 12 residues. Germline CDR1 is SGHAT and CDR2 is FQNNGV. V was shortened by 4 bases and J by 7 bases, with 11 bases between the two germline ends. Researchers report immunoSEQ v3.0 was run at survey level. Profiling relied on immunoSEQ multiplex PCR, and the TCRdb table lists in-frame clones only, not all of them. The sample holds under 5,500 clones, 85% to 90% seen once. Overall study findings and caveats: Whereas controls had wider CDR3 length ranges, HIV repertoires had narrower ones.

The V and J genes are TRBV11-2 and TRBJ2-7; D not certain. This clonotype originated in a woman aged 45-65 years with HIV. The source was unsorted PBMCs, collected 1.3 years after starting antiretroviral therapy. CDR3 amino acids: CASSYGMAEQYV. The DNA of the CDR3 is TGTGCCAGCAGCTATGGCATGGCTGAGCAGTACGTC.